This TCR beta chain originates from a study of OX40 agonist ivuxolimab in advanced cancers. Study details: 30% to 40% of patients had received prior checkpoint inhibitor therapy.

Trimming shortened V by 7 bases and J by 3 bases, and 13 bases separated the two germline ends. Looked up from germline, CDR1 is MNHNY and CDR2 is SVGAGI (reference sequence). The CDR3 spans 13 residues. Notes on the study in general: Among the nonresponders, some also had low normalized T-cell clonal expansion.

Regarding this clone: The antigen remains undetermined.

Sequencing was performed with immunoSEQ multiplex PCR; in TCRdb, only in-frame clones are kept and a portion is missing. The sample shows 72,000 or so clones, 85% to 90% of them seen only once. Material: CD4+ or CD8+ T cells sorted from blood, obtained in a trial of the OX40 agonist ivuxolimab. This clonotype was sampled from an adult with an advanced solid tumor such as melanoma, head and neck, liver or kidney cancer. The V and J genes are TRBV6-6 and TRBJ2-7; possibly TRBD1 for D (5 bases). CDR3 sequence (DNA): TGTGCCAGCACCTTTCAGGGCTACTACGAGCAGTACTTC. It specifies CASTFQGYYEQYF.